This entry is about one T cell receptor beta chain. This record comes from a study of blood T cell repertoires in COVID-19. Overall study: Samples taken during acute and convalescent COVID-19 were collected in the United States, Italy and Spain. Sources were T cells, B-cell-depleted T cells, or PBMCs; the material itself was cDNA or gDNA.

CDR1 is SGHRS and CDR2 is YFSETQ in the germline V gene. Trimming removed 6 bases at V and 1 base at J, with 13 bases between. The CDR3 sequence is 14 residues long. Original processing methods: Amplification of reference gene primers was used by the study to estimate nucleated cell counts. Here immunoSEQ multiplex PCR was the method, and the copy in TCRdb shows in-frame clones only, minus some. V and J calls and clone size are copied from that table; D and trimming were computed from the DNA. The table lists some 150,000 clones, 70% to 90% of them singletons. J is TRBJ1-1 and V is TRBV5-1; D is unresolved. This clonotype was obtained from a man aged 35 to 55 with acute or convalescent COVID-19. Sequencing used peripheral blood. The CDR3 coding sequence is TGCGCCAGCAAGCGGGGAGACCAGAACACTGAAGCTTTCTTT. Encoded protein: CASKRGDQNTEAFF.